Below, 13 T cell receptor beta chains from the same sample are listed, as sequenced in a study of blood T cell repertoires in COVID-19. Sequencing used immunoSEQ multiplex PCR; TCRdb keeps in-frame clones, though not all of them. The profile shows a few hundred thousand clones, about 89% of them singletons. The source material was peripheral blood. The source of these receptors is a man aged 25 to 45 with acute or convalescent COVID-19.

The rearrangement uses TRBV3-1 (or the pseudogene TRBV3-2) and TRBJ2-7; no firm D call. The V and J ends lost 4 bases and 5 bases respectively, with 12 bases between them. CDR1 LGHDT and CDR2 YNNKEL come from the germline V gene (reference sequence). This CDR3 is 13 amino acids long. This chain's CDR3 is CASSLTSEDEQYF. In DNA form, the CDR3 reads TGTGCCAGCAGCCTGACGTCTGAGGACGAGCAGTACTTC.

This rearrangement joins TRBV7-9 to TRBJ2-3, with 8 positions matching TRBD2. There are 16 residues in the CDR3. Germline V gives CDR1 SEHNR, CDR2 FQNEAQ (reference sequence). Losses at the gene ends were 5 bases for V and 6 bases for J; bases not matched to a gene: 13. The CDR3 region is CASSPAGGGSQDTQYF. For the CDR3, the DNA is TGTGCCAGCAGCCCTGCGGGGGGCGGGAGTCAGGATACGCAGTATTTT.

This clone was recorded a few times. The CDR3 DNA is TGTGCCAGCAGCTTACAGGGGACCCCTCCAACTGAAGCTTTCTTT. This sequence encodes CASSLQGTPPTEAFF. J is TRBJ1-1 and V is TRBV7-3; D perhaps matches TRBD1 (6 bases). The CDR3 totals 15 residues. V lost 2 bases to trimming and J lost 5 bases, with 15 bases between them. Germline values: CDR1 SGHTA, CDR2 FQGTGA.

This chain links TRBV9 with TRBJ1-2; the D is unclear. Germline V gene data show CDR1 as SGDLS and CDR2 as YYNGEE. The CDR3 has 14 residues. Between the trimmed V and J ends, which lost 4 bases and 8 bases, there was a span of 18 bases. This CDR3 is CASSQIDTAWGYTF. The DNA for the CDR3 is TGTGCCAGCAGCCAAATAGACACCGCGTGGGGCTACACCTTC.

The chain uses TRBV7-9 and TRBJ1-2; 7 bases line up with TRBD1. Germline CDR1 and CDR2: SEHNR and FQNEAQ (reference sequence). Trimming took 0 bases from V and 10 from J; bases not matched to a gene: 8. The CDR3 has 14 amino acids. The CDR3, as DNA: TGTGCCAGCAGCTTAGCCAACTCCAGGGGGGACTACACCTTC. Its protein is CASSLANSRGDYTF.

This chain connects TRBV19 to TRBJ2-7; 9 bases agree with TRBD1. Unmatched junction bases numbered 6, after V lost 5 bases and J lost 1 base. The length of the CDR3 is 15 residues. Germline assignment: CDR1 LNHDA and CDR2 SQIVND (reference sequence). The CDR3 region is CASSLGTGRSYEQYF. Here the CDR3 DNA reads TGTGCCAGTAGTCTTGGGACAGGGCGATCCTACGAGCAGTACTTC.

CDR3 DNA: TGTGCCAGCAGAGAGAACAGGGGATTGGCGGCTTTCTTT. Protein product: CASRENRGLAAFF. The chain is built from TRBV6-5 and TRBJ1-1; 7 bases are a match to TRBD1. Trimming at V came to 6 bases and at J to 11 bases, leaving 12 bases not matched to a gene. CDR1 and CDR2 from the germline V gene are MNHEY and SVGAGI. The CDR3 is 13 residues long.

The chain employs TRBV4-1 and TRBJ2-1, with a tentative D call TRBD2 (6 bases). Germline loops: CDR1 MGHRA, CDR2 YSYEKL. Trimming removed 0 bases at V and 4 bases at J, with 7 bases between. The CDR3 runs 14 residues. The CDR3 sequence is CASSQEEGYNEQFF. CDR3 bases: TGCGCCAGCAGCCAAGAGGAGGGGTACAATGAGCAGTTCTTC.

The chain is built from TRBV5-1 and TRBJ2-1; tentatively, D is TRBD1 (6 bases). Per the germline V gene, CDR1 is SGHRS and CDR2 is YFSETQ. V shed 6 bases and J shed 10 bases, with 17 bases lying between them. This CDR3 comprises 13 residues. The CDR3 reads CASTNSPGTEQFF. DNA of the CDR3: TGCGCCAGCACCAACTCCCCTGGGACAGAGCAGTTCTTC.

The rearrangement links TRBV7-8 to TRBJ1-1, with D unresolved. Germline-derived CDR1 and CDR2 are SGHVS and FQNEAQ. Trimming pared 0 bases from V and 3 bases from J, leaving 11 bases between. This CDR3 has 15 residues. CDR3 region: CASSLATAAYTEAFF. CDR3 sequence (DNA): TGTGCCAGCAGCTTAGCAACAGCTGCATACACTGAAGCTTTCTTT.

Note on this clone: An end of the junction differs from the germline gene, which may be a read error. The chain couples TRBV6-5 to TRBJ1-1, with 8 bases identical to TRBD1. CDR3 length: 13 amino acids. The germline gives CDR1 MNHEY, CDR2 SVGAGI. As DNA, the CDR3 is TGTGCCGGCAGTCAGGGGGCGAACACTGAAGCTTTCTTT. The encoded protein is CAGSQGANTEAFF.

The genes are TRBV28 and TRBJ1-5; 7 nucleotides match TRBD1. The germline V gene has CDR1 MDHEN and CDR2 SYDVKM. Trimming removed 4 bases from V and 4 bases from J; junction bases left unmatched: 7. The CDR3 covers 15 residues. The CDR3 loop is CASSSGTAKNQPQHF. In nucleotides, the CDR3 is TGTGCCAGCAGTTCCGGGACAGCTAAAAATCAGCCCCAGCATTTT.

The genes are TRBV30 and TRBJ2-6; D ambiguous. The V end lost 5 bases, the J end lost 5 bases, and 7 bases lay between the germline ends. In germline, CDR1 is GTSNPN, CDR2 SVGIG (reference sequence). The CDR3 is 12 amino acids. CDR3 sequence reads: CAWGNRANVLTF. The CDR3 DNA reads TGTGCCTGGGGGAACAGGGCCAACGTCCTGACTTTC.